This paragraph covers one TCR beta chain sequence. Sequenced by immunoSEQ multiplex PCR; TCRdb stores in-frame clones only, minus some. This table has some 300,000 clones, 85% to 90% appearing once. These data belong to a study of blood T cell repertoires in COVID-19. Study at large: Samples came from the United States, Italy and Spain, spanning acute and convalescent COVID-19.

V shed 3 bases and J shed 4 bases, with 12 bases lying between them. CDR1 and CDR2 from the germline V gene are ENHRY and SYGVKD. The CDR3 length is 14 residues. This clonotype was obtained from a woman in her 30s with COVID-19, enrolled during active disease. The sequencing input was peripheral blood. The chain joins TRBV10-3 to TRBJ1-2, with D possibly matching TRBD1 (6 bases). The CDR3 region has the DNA TGTGCCATCAGTGAAAAACAGGGACCCTATGGCTACACCTTC. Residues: CAISEKQGPYGYTF.